This T cell receptor (beta chain) was found in a study of blood T cells in healthy people across ages. Whole-study findings and limits: Naive CD4+ cells and diversity were both higher in long-lived donors than in aged donors.

PCR was performed a second time for roughly 7 to 12 cycles using a sample-barcoded 5' primer and a J-beta primer mix. Unique molecular identifiers of 12 random nucleotides labeled each cDNA. The yield of each sample was at least 2.5 million CDR3-containing paired-end reads. From the 5' RACE reads, TCRdb called clonotypes with MiXCR, one entry per CDR3 protein. The sample lists roughly 900,000 distinct CDR3 sequences; 29% were seen once. The V gene's germline CDR1 is MNHEY and CDR2 SMNVEV (reference sequence). Trimming removed 6 bases from V and 7 bases from J, with 12 bases in between. The CDR3 extends over 12 amino acids. As for this clonotype: Its antigen remains unknown.

V usage is TRBV27 and J usage is TRBJ1-1, with D perhaps matching TRBD1 (5 bases). Input material: blood. The receptor comes from a woman older than 75 in good health. The DNA of the CDR3 is TGTGCCAGCAGCAAACCGGGGGGTGAAGCTTTCTTT. Encoded protein: CASSKPGGEAFF.